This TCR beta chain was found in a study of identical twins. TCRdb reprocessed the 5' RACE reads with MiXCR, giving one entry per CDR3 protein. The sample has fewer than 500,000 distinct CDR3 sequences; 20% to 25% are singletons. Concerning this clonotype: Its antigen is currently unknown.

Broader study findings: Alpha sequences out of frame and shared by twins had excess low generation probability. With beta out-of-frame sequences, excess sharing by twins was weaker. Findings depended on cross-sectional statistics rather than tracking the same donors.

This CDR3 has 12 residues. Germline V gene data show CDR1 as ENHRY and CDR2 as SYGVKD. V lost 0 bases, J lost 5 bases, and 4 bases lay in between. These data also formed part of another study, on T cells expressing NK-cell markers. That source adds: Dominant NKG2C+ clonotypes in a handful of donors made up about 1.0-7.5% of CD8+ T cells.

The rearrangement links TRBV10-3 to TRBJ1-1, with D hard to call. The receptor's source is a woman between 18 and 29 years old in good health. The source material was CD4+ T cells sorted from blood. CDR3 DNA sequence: TGTGCCATCAGTGAGTCCCGTACTGAAGCTTTCTTT. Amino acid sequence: CAISESRTEAFF.